This is a list of T cell receptor beta chains from one sample in a study of OX40 agonist ivuxolimab in advanced cancers. The data were produced by immunoSEQ multiplex PCR, yet TCRdb's version contains in-frame clones alone and is incomplete. Here the sample spans some 150,000 clones, about 93% being singletons. The specimen was CD4+ or CD8+ T cells sorted from blood, collected in a trial of the OX40 agonist ivuxolimab. These receptor sequences come from an adult with an advanced solid tumor such as melanoma, head and neck, liver or kidney cancer. CDR3s leave out the opening cysteine and the closing phenylalanine or tryptophan.

V | CDR3
TRBV27 | ASSLSPAGNSPLH
TRBV6-5 | ASRRTGQGFLIT
TRBV29-1 | SVEGRLKDSGNTIY
TRBV6-5 | ASRTTGGGYT
TRBV19 | ASSIDPGVEQY
TRBV5-4 | ASSPTREDEQF
TRBV4-1 | ASSPVEHYNQPQH
TRBV7-2 | ASSPQTMGLQY
TRBV7-9 | ASSGGGPQH
TRBV7-2 | ASSPGLVTGELF
TRBV11-3 | ASSLHENTIY
TRBV6-4 | ASSDTGVTNYGYT
TRBV19 | ASSISGVGDTEAF
TRBV27 | ASSSKNNGWAVQETQY
TRBV28 | ASSLGTGEINYGYT
TRBV30 | AWKGTANTGELF
TRBV18 | ASSGRDRTEAF
TRBV4-3 | ASSQGLAPYNEQF
TRBV5-1 | ASSAQGGETQY
TRBV5-1 | ASSLGGQGAYEQY
TRBV4-1 | ASSQDGLPGGNEKLF
TRBV19 | ASSRQAGYNEQF